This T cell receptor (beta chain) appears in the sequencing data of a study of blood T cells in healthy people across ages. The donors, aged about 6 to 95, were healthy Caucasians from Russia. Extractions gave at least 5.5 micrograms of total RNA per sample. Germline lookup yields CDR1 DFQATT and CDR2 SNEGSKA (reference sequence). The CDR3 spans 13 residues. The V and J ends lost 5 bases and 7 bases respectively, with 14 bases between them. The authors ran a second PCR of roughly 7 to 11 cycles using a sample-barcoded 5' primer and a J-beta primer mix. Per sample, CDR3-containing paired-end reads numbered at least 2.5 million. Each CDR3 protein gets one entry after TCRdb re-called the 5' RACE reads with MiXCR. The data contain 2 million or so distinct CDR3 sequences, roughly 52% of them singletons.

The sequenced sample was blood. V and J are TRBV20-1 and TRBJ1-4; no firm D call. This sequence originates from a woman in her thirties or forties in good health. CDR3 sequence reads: CSALDGRGEKLFF. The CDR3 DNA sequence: TGCAGTGCTTTGGACGGGCGGGGTGAAAAACTGTTTTTT.